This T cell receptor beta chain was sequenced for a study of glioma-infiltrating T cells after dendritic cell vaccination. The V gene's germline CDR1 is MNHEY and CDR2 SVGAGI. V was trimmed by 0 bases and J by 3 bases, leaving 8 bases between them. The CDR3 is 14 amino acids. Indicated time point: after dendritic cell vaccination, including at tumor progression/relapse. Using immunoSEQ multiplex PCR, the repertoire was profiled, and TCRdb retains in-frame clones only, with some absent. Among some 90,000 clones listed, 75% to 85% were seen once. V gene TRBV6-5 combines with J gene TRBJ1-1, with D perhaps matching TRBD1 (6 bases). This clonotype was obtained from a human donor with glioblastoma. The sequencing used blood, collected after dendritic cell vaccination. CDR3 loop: CASSYSAGDTEAFF. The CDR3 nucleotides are TGTGCCAGCAGTTACTCGGCAGGGGACACTGAAGCTTTCTTT.